One and the same sample provided the 30 T cell receptor beta chains below, sequenced in a study of blood T cell repertoires in COVID-19. TCRdb's copy holds only in-frame clones and misses some; the assay was immunoSEQ multiplex PCR. This sample carries around 320,000 clones, around 88% of them seen once, and the ten largest clones take about 7%. Sequencing was carried out using peripheral blood. All receptors derive from a woman in her twenties or thirties who had recovered from COVID-19.

The J gene is TRBJ1-5, the V gene TRBV27; no clear D gene. Looked up from germline, CDR1 is MNHEY and CDR2 is SMNVEV (reference sequence). CDR3 length equals 13 residues. The V end lost 2 bases, the J end lost 2 bases, and 4 bases lay between the germline ends. CDR3 nucleotides: TGTGCCAGCAGTTTACTCCGCAATCAGCCCCAGCATTTT. It encodes CASSLLRNQPQHF.

The chain links TRBV12-3 or TRBV12-4 to TRBJ1-2; D ambiguous. The CDR3 totals 11 residues. V was shortened by 8 bases and J by 6 bases, with 10 bases between the two germline ends. This CDR3 is CASEGEHGYTF. Here the CDR3 DNA reads TGTGCCAGCGAGGGAGAGCATGGCTACACCTTC.

The CDR3 bases are TGTGCCAGCAGCCCCTCACAGGGATACTCTGGAAACACCATATATTTT. Protein: CASSPSQGYSGNTIYF. The J gene is TRBJ1-3, the V gene TRBV7-6; D might be TRBD1 (6 bases). The CDR3 is 16 residues long. Germline values: CDR1 SGHVS, CDR2 FNYEAQ. With 5 bases removed from V and 0 bases from J, the gap between germline ends came to 14 bases.

The J gene is TRBJ2-7, the V gene TRBV25-1; tentative D call: TRBD1 (5 bases). V lost 4 bases and J 4 bases, leaving 11 bases between the germline ends. The CDR3 is made up of 13 amino acids. Germline V gene sequence: CDR1 MGHDK, CDR2 SYGVNS. The CDR3 nucleotides are TGTGCCAGCAGTGGTAGTAGGGGTTACGAGCAGTACTTC. Protein sequence: CASSGSRGYEQYF.

The chain joins TRBV18 to TRBJ2-7; tentatively, D is TRBD1 (5 bases). This CDR3 comprises 13 residues. Germline CDR1 reads KGHSH; CDR2 reads LQKENI. The V and J ends lost 3 bases and 2 bases respectively, with 8 bases between them. The CDR3 spells CASSPDMAYEQYF. The DNA for the CDR3 is TGTGCCAGCTCACCGGACATGGCCTACGAGCAGTACTTC.

This rearrangement joins TRBV19 to TRBJ1-5; 7 bases match TRBD1. V lost 5 bases to trimming and J lost 2 bases; unmatched junction nucleotides: 18. Germline V CDR1 and CDR2: LNHDA, SQIVND (reference sequence). This CDR3 has 19 residues. This chain's CDR3 is CASSARQGIAHNGNQPQHF. CDR3 nucleotides: TGTGCCAGTAGTGCTCGACAGGGAATTGCTCACAATGGCAATCAGCCCCAGCATTTT.

The rearrangement uses TRBV19 and TRBJ1-6; D is ambiguous. Looked up from germline, CDR1 is LNHDA and CDR2 is SQIVND (reference sequence). Trimming left V 4 bases short and J 14 bases short, with 18 bases between. CDR3 length: 14 residues. The CDR3 spells CASSTKMTPYSLHF. CDR3 DNA sequence: TGTGCCAGTAGTACCAAGATGACACCTTACTCCCTCCACTTT. The full variable domain, completed using reference TRBV19 and TRBJ1-6, is DGGITQSPKYLFRKEGQNVTLSCEQNLNHDAMYWYRQDPGQGLRLIYYSQIVNDFQKGDIAEGYSVSREKKESFPLTVTSAQKNPTAFYLCASSTKMTPYSLHFGNGTRLTVT.

Only one count was recorded for this clone. This specimen includes other DNA sequences encoding the same CDR3. The V and J genes are TRBV19 and TRBJ1-4; D call uncertain. Per the germline V gene, CDR1 is LNHDA and CDR2 is SQIVND (reference sequence). Trimming took 2 bases from V and 0 from J, leaving 4 bases between them. This CDR3 has 14 amino acids. The chain's CDR3 is CASSISATNEKLFF. CDR3 DNA sequence: TGTGCCAGTAGTATATCAGCAACTAATGAAAAACTGTTTTTT.

J is TRBJ1-1 and V is TRBV9; a possible D gene is TRBD1 (5 bases). CDR1 and CDR2 from the germline V gene are SGDLS and YYNGEE. The length of the CDR3 is 15 residues. V lost 3 bases and J 2 bases, leaving 14 bases between the germline ends. CDR3 in amino acids: CASSALQGKNTEAFF. CDR3 sequence (DNA): TGTGCCAGCAGCGCCCTCCAGGGAAAAAACACTGAAGCTTTCTTT.

This chain links TRBV11-2 with TRBJ2-3; 7 bases align to TRBD1. Germline CDR1 is SGHAT and CDR2 is FQNNGV. Germline trimming cut 4 bases from V and 4 bases from J; bases unmatched to any gene: 8. The CDR3 is 15 amino acids. This CDR3 is CASSSDRVVADTQYF. The DNA for the CDR3 is TGTGCCAGCAGCTCCGACAGGGTAGTTGCAGATACGCAGTATTTT.

The chain recombines TRBV13 with TRBJ2-7; D is perhaps TRBD1 (5 bases). This CDR3 contains 12 residues. Trimming removed 4 bases at V and 2 bases at J, with 6 bases between. Germline V gene data show CDR1 as PRHDT and CDR2 as FYEKMQ (reference sequence). CDR3 DNA: TGTGCCAGCAGCTCGACAGCCTACGAGCAGTACTTC. It yields the protein CASSSTAYEQYF. Full variable domain (remainder filled in from reference TRBV13 and TRBJ2-7): AAGVIQSPRHLIKEKRETATLKCYPIPRHDTVYWYQQGPGQDPQFLISFYEKMQSDKGSIPDRFSAQQFSDYHSELNMSSLELGDSALYFCASSSTAYEQYFGPGTRLTVT.

This chain connects TRBV19 to TRBJ1-5, with a weak D call TRBD1 (6 bases). Trimming left V 4 bases short and J 0 bases short, with 16 bases between. Germline loops: CDR1 LNHDA, CDR2 SQIVND (reference sequence). The CDR3 sequence is 17 residues long. CDR3 region: CASSTGVGTNSNQPQHF. For the CDR3, the DNA is TGTGCCAGTAGTACCGGGGTGGGGACAAATAGCAATCAGCCCCAGCATTTT.

This clone was found once. V and J are TRBV18 and TRBJ1-3; D is perhaps TRBD1 (6 bases). V shed 4 bases and J shed 5 bases, with 30 bases lying between them. CDR1 and CDR2 (germline): KGHSH, LQKENI. CDR3 length: 20 residues. For the CDR3, the DNA is TGTGCCAGCTCACGTTCCATTCCCCCCCTCATTGCAGGGGCCCGAAACACCATATATTTT. Encoded protein: CASSRSIPPLIAGARNTIYF.

This chain uses TRBV18 with TRBJ2-7; weak D call: TRBD1 (6 bases). Trimming shortened V by 0 bases and J by 3 bases, and 12 bases separated the two germline ends. CDR3 size: 15 residues. Per germline, CDR1 KGHSH and CDR2 LQKENI. CDR3 region: CASSPPGAGDYEQYF. The DNA for the CDR3 is TGTGCCAGCTCACCACCGGGGGCAGGAGACTACGAGCAGTACTTC.

The chain combines TRBV5-1 with TRBJ2-2; 9 bases match TRBD1. Germline V lookup: CDR1 SGHRS, CDR2 YFSETQ. V shed 3 bases and J 5 bases; nucleotides not matched to a gene: 14. There are 18 residues in the CDR3. CDR3 in amino acids: CASSWLGAQGAWTGELFF. CDR3 coding DNA: TGCGCCAGCAGCTGGCTTGGGGCACAGGGGGCCTGGACCGGGGAGCTGTTTTTT.

The genes are TRBV6-5 and TRBJ1-1; D possibly corresponds to TRBD1 (6 bases). The CDR3 extends over 15 amino acids. The germline CDR1 and CDR2 sequences are MNHEY and SVGAGI. The germline V and J ends were trimmed by 5 bases and 6 bases, with 19 bases remaining between them. In DNA, the CDR3 is TGTGCCAGCAGTCACCGGCGGGGGCACGAATCTGAAGCTTTCTTT. This gives the protein CASSHRRGHESEAFF.

The chain links TRBV2 to TRBJ1-2; possible D gene TRBD1, 5 bases. CDR1 and CDR2 (germline): SNHLY, FYNNEI. V dropped 6 bases and J dropped 5 bases, with 13 bases sitting between them. The CDR3 spans 13 residues. The CDR3 coding sequence is TGTGCCAGCAGGGAGCAGGGTGGGTATGGCTACACCTTC. Translated: CASREQGGYGYTF. The whole variable domain, remainder taken from reference TRBV2 and TRBJ1-2, is EPEVTQTPSHQVTQMGQEVILRCVPISNHLYFYWYRQILGQKVEFLVSFYNNEISEKSEIFDDQFSVERPDGSNFTLKIRSTKLEDSAMYFCASREQGGYGYTFGSGTRLTVV.

The rearrangement joins TRBV28 to TRBJ2-3; D gene unclear. Germline assignment: CDR1 MDHEN and CDR2 SYDVKM. The CDR3 totals 13 residues. V was clipped by 0 bases and J by 4 bases, with 5 bases between them. This chain's CDR3 is CASSLWRPDTQYF. DNA for the CDR3: TGTGCCAGCAGTTTATGGCGCCCAGATACGCAGTATTTT.

CDR3 DNA: TGCGCCAGCAGCCCTTGGACAGGGACTAGCACAGATACGCAGTATTTT. Encoded protein: CASSPWTGTSTDTQYF. The genes are TRBV5-1 and TRBJ2-3; TRBD1 agrees at 8 bases. Unmatched junction bases numbered 7, after V lost 4 bases and J lost 0 bases. The CDR3 length is 16 residues. Per the germline V gene, CDR1 is SGHRS and CDR2 is YFSETQ.

The chain employs TRBV6-5 and TRBJ1-3, with D tentatively TRBD1 (6 bases). From germline, CDR1 is MNHEY and CDR2 SVGAGI. The CDR3 is 14 amino acids. Trimming took 6 bases from V and 6 from J, leaving 15 bases between them. CDR3: CASRDVQGSNTIYF. DNA of the CDR3: TGTGCCAGCAGGGACGTACAGGGTTCAAACACCATATATTTT.

V is TRBV7-2 and J is TRBJ2-2, with D possibly being TRBD2 (5 bases). Trimming took off 2 bases at V and 6 bases at J, with 7 bases between the two ends. The CDR3 contains 13 residues. Germline assignment: CDR1 SGHTA and CDR2 FQGNSA. CDR3 nucleotide sequence: TGTGCCAGCAGCTTATTGAGGGCCGGGGAGCTGTTTTTT. Translated, it gives CASSLLRAGELFF.

The chain joins TRBV5-4 to TRBJ2-5, with 13 bases fitting TRBD2. CDR1 and CDR2 (germline): SGHNT, YYREEE (reference sequence). V gave up 5 bases and J gave up 5 bases; unmatched junction bases: 12. The CDR3 consists of 17 residues. For the CDR3, the DNA is TGTGCCAGCAGGACGGGACTAGCGGGGACCTCTGGGGAGACCCAGTACTTC. Its translation: CASRTGLAGTSGETQYF.

This clone has ten or more counts. The rearrangement links TRBV2 to TRBJ1-2; 8 bases fit TRBD1. Germline V CDR1 and CDR2: SNHLY, FYNNEI. The CDR3 runs to 13 residues. The ends lost 6 bases at V and 8 bases at J; junction bases unmatched: 8. The CDR3 sequence: CASSADRVEGYTF. CDR3 sequence (DNA): TGTGCCAGCAGCGCGGACAGGGTAGAGGGCTACACCTTC.

The chain recombines TRBV11-1 with TRBJ2-2, with TRBD2 as a possible D gene (5 bases). V gave up 4 bases and J gave up 7 bases, with 13 bases separating them. This CDR3 is 14 amino acids long. The germline V gene encodes CDR1 SGHAT and CDR2 FQDESV (reference sequence). CDR3 region: CASSSVLRGGELFF. In nucleotides, the CDR3 is TGTGCCAGCAGCTCCGTCCTTCGGGGCGGGGAGCTGTTTTTT.

J is TRBJ1-1 and V is TRBV7-2, with TRBD1 identical over 8 bases. This CDR3 is built from 15 residues. The germline V gene encodes CDR1 SGHTA and CDR2 FQGNSA. The V and J ends lost 4 bases and 4 bases, in that order; junction bases with no gene match: 8. This CDR3 is CASSSLDRGPTEAFF. The CDR3 nucleotides are TGTGCCAGCAGCTCGCTCGACAGGGGCCCCACTGAAGCTTTCTTT.

The genes are TRBV13 and TRBJ2-7, with 8 bases that match TRBD2. The CDR3 is 14 amino acids. The germline gives CDR1 PRHDT, CDR2 FYEKMQ (reference sequence). Trimming removed 0 bases from V and 2 bases from J; junction bases left unmatched: 0. CDR3 amino acids: CASSLGTSAYEQYF. The CDR3 DNA is TGTGCCAGCAGCTTAGGGACTAGCGCCTACGAGCAGTACTTC.

The chain uses TRBV5-6 and TRBJ1-4, with D uncertain. V was trimmed by 3 bases and J by 8 bases, leaving 11 bases between them. CDR3 length equals 13 residues. Per the germline V gene, CDR1 is SGHDT and CDR2 is YYEEEE. CDR3 coding DNA: TGTGCCAGCAGCTCGACCGGGAACGAAAAACTGTTTTTT. Protein: CASSSTGNEKLFF.

The J gene is TRBJ2-7, the V gene TRBV4-1; D ambiguous. Germline assignment: CDR1 MGHRA and CDR2 YSYEKL. CDR3 length: 13 residues. V was pared by 1 base and J by 6 bases, with 10 bases between. CDR3 DNA: TGCGCCAGCAGCCAAGGGAAGGAGCTCGAGCAGTACTTC. Encoded protein: CASSQGKELEQYF.

This clone turned up a few times. This chain joins TRBV19 and TRBJ2-7; 8 bases are shared with TRBD1. Trimming at V came to 10 bases and at J to 2 bases, leaving 4 bases not matched to a gene. The CDR3 totals 12 residues. Germline assignment: CDR1 LNHDA and CDR2 SQIVND (reference sequence). Written as DNA, the CDR3 is TGTGCCACCGGGGACAGGCCCTACGAGCAGTACTTC. Protein sequence: CATGDRPYEQYF.

The genes are TRBV4-3 and TRBJ2-3; 14 nucleotides line up with TRBD2. The CDR3 is made up of 18 amino acids. The germline CDR1 and CDR2 sequences are LGHNA and YSLEER. The V and J ends lost 4 bases and 7 bases, in that order; junction bases with no gene match: 13. CDR3 in amino acids: CASSLGLAGGFGGNTQYF. The CDR3 DNA is TGCGCCAGCAGCCTTGGACTAGCGGGGGGTTTTGGGGGCAATACGCAGTATTTT.